The clone carrying this T cell receptor (beta chain) was observed a single time. PCR primers comprised 60 Vbeta and 13 Jbeta primers. The assay was immunoSEQ multiplex PCR, and TCRdb's table has in-frame clones only and misses some. The top ten clones hold 6.9% of a sample with 99,000 or so clones, 75% to 90% of them seen once. CDR3 length: 15 amino acids. Germline V gene data show CDR1 as SGHTA and CDR2 as FQGNSA. J was trimmed by 3 bases and V by 0 bases; bases with no gene match: 5. The data derive from a study of cytomegalovirus exposure and HLA in healthy donors. The sequenced material came from PBMCs. This rearrangement joins TRBV7-2 to TRBJ2-7; TRBD2 matches 7 bases. This sequence originates from a man aged 30 to 45 in good health and CMV-seropositive. Written as DNA, the CDR3 is TGTGCCAGCAGCTTAGCCCCCCAGCGGGGCTACGAGCAGTACTTC. It specifies CASSLAPQRGYEQYF.